A single sample gave rise to the 5 T cell receptor beta chains below, sequenced in a study of cytomegalovirus exposure and HLA in healthy donors. PCR used 60 Vbeta primers and 13 Jbeta primers. Clones were read by immunoSEQ multiplex PCR, and TCRdb kept only the in-frame ones, dropping some. The sample comprises 100,000 to 150,000 clones, 72% of which are singletons, and about 3.9% rests with the top ten. Specimen: PBMCs. The receptors here all came from a man over 45 in good health and CMV-seropositive.

Only one count was recorded for this clone. J is TRBJ1-2 and V is TRBV7-2; 11 bases map to TRBD1. After removal of 5 bases from V and 4 bases from J, the junction contained 6 bases not matched to a gene. This CDR3 comprises 15 residues. CDR1 is SGHTA and CDR2 is FQGNSA in the germline V gene. The DNA for the CDR3 is TGTGCCAGCAGCACTGGGACAGGGGGTTTCTATGGCTACACCTTC. Translating gives CASSTGTGGFYGYTF.

This clone was counted between two and nine times. This chain connects TRBV2 to TRBJ2-7, with TRBD2 identical over 7 bases. Germline V gene data show CDR1 as SNHLY and CDR2 as FYNNEI. CDR3 length equals 15 residues. V was pared by 0 bases and J by 2 bases, with 4 bases of the junction left unmatched. The DNA of the CDR3 is TGTGCCAGCAGTGAAGCGGGGGGGGGAGCCTACGAGCAGTACTTC. Encoded protein: CASSEAGGGAYEQYF.

The gene calls are TRBV9 and TRBJ2-6; 10 bases fit TRBD1. Germline V gene sequence: CDR1 SGDLS, CDR2 YYNGEE. The CDR3 is made up of 17 amino acids. Trimming took 6 bases from V and 2 from J; bases not matched to a gene: 8. CDR3 nucleotides: TGTGCCAGCACGGCGGGACAGGGGAAGGCTGGGGCCAACGTCCTGACTTTC. Translating it yields CASTAGQGKAGANVLTF.

V is TRBV7-8 and J is TRBJ2-1, with D perhaps matching TRBD1 (5 bases). Germline CDR1 is SGHVS and CDR2 is FQNEAQ. With 1 base removed from V and 5 bases from J, the gap between germline ends came to 12 bases. The CDR3 has 15 residues. CDR3 coding DNA: TGTGCCAGCAGCTTAGTAGGGGCTCGGAACAATGAGCAGTTCTTC. It is translated as CASSLVGARNNEQFF.

This chain uses TRBV18 with TRBJ2-5; 8 nucleotides align to TRBD2. The V gene end was trimmed by 2 bases and the J gene end by 2 bases; junction bases not matched to a gene: 4. In germline, CDR1 is KGHSH, CDR2 LQKENI. The CDR3 consists of 15 residues. The CDR3 DNA follows: TGTGCCAGCTCACCAATACTAGCGGATCAAGAGACCCAGTACTTC. Protein sequence: CASSPILADQETQYF.